This T cell receptor beta chain was captured in a study of T cell changes during pregnancy in multiple sclerosis. CDR1 is SGHKS and CDR2 is YYEKEE in the germline V gene (reference sequence). Trimming left V 1 base short and J 5 bases short, with 16 bases between. The CDR3 runs to 15 residues. Sequencing used immunoSEQ multiplex PCR; TCRdb keeps in-frame clones, though not all of them. Counted here are under 90,000 clones, approximately 95% occurring once; the ten biggest clones make up roughly 0.9%. The starting material was peripheral blood, obtained in the second trimester of pregnancy. The chain links TRBV5-5 to TRBJ2-7; D perhaps matches TRBD1 (6 bases). This TCR was recovered from a female donor in good health, enrolled as a control in a pregnancy study. The chain's CDR3 is CASSLPYRVGDEQYF. In nucleotides, the CDR3 is TGTGCCAGCAGCTTGCCGTACAGGGTGGGTGACGAGCAGTACTTC. The full variable domain, rest sourced from reference TRBV5-5 and TRBJ2-7, is DAGVTQSPTHLIKTRGQQVTLRCSPISGHKSVSWYQQVLGQGPQFIFQYYEKEERGRGNFPDRFSARQFPNYSSELNVNALLLGDSALYLCASSLPYRVGDEQYFGPGTRLTVT.